Described below is a single T cell receptor beta chain sequence and its context. The data were taken from a study of shared T cell receptors in the human thymus. V was shortened by 5 bases and J by 3 bases, with 9 bases between the two germline ends. Germline CDR1 and CDR2: SGHDT and YYEEEE. This CDR3 has 13 amino acids. This table comes from immunoSEQ multiplex PCR, and its TCRdb copy is limited to in-frame clones, with some not included. Of approximately 730,000 clones listed, 75% to 90% are singletons. This same sample was also taken into another study, of human thymus T cells. That source reports: Corrective surgery for congenital heart defects was being performed on the healthy Finnish infants who served as donors. Thymus tissue for the work was resected from patients undergoing corrective heart surgery. It looked as if thymic and blood repertoires used V and J genes in a biased way. Related research described thymic repertoires that were highly overlapping among unrelated individuals.

The chain is built from TRBV5-6 and TRBJ2-1; D unclear. Sequenced: thymocytes. The sequence came from a girl under three years old with a congenital heart defect. Here the CDR3 DNA reads TGTGCCAGCAGTATAGGAGACTACAATGAGCAGTTCTTC. Translation gives CASSIGDYNEQFF.